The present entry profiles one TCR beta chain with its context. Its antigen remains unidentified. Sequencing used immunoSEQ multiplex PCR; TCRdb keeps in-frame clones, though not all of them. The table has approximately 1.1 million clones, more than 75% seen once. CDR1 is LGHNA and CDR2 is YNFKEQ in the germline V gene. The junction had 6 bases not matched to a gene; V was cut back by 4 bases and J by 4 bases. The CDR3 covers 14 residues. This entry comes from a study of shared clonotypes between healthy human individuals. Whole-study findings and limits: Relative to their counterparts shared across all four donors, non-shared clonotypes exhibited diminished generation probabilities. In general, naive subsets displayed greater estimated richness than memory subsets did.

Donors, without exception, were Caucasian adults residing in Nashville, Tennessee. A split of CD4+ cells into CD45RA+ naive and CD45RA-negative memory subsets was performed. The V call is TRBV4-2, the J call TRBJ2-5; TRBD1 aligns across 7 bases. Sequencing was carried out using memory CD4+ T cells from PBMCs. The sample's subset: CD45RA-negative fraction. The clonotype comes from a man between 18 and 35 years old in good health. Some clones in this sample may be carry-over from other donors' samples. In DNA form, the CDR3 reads TGTGCCAGCAGCCGGGACAGAGGACGAGAGACCCAGTACTTC. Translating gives CASSRDRGRETQYF.